What follows are 5 T cell receptor beta chains derived from one specimen sequenced in a study of blood T cell repertoires in COVID-19. Measured with immunoSEQ multiplex PCR; TCRdb has only the in-frame clones, and not every one. This table has some 160,000 clones, 80% to 90% appearing once. The sequencing input was peripheral blood. All receptors derive from a woman aged 55-69 years with active COVID-19.

This sequence joins TRBV7-8 and TRBJ2-1; D not certain. Deletions cut 4 bases from V and 7 bases from J, with 14 bases between. The CDR3 length is 14 residues. CDR1 SGHVS and CDR2 FQNEAQ come from the germline V gene. Here the CDR3 DNA reads TGTGCCAGCAGCTACCTTTTTTCGGTAAATGAGCAGTTCTTC. Translating gives CASSYLFSVNEQFF.

The chain carries TRBV19 and TRBJ2-2, with D possibly TRBD2 on 6 matching bases. Trimming took off 3 bases at V and 3 bases at J, with 14 bases between the two ends. CDR3 length equals 16 residues. Germline CDR1 LNHDA, CDR2 SQIVND (reference sequence). CDR3 sequence: CASSIPTSRHTGELFF. The CDR3 nucleotides are TGTGCCAGTAGTATCCCTACTAGCAGGCACACCGGGGAGCTGTTTTTT.

The V gene is TRBV6-2 or TRBV6-3, the J gene TRBJ2-7, with a weak D call TRBD2 (6 bases). CDR3 size: 15 residues. The V gene's germline CDR1 is MNHEY and CDR2 SVGEGT. Trimming stripped 3 bases from V and 0 bases from J, with 12 bases between. The CDR3 here is CASSYLAGSSYEQYF. DNA for the CDR3: TGTGCCAGCAGTTATTTGGCCGGGAGCTCCTACGAGCAGTACTTC.

This clone has just one count. The V call is TRBV28, the J call TRBJ1-6, with D possibly being TRBD1 (5 bases). V was shortened by 3 bases and J by 7 bases, with 13 bases between the two germline ends. CDR3 length equals 15 residues. Germline CDR1 and CDR2: MDHEN and SYDVKM. CDR3 in amino acids: CASSFLRRTNSPLHF. CDR3 DNA: TGTGCCAGCAGTTTTTTAAGACGGACAAATTCACCCCTCCACTTT.

J is TRBJ1-3 and V is TRBV4-3; D unresolved. Germline V gene data show CDR1 as LGHNA and CDR2 as YSLEER. Trimming took off 0 bases at V and 10 bases at J, with 10 bases between the two ends. There are 13 residues in the CDR3. CDR3 residues: CASSQDLGGTIYF. CDR3 nucleotides: TGCGCCAGCAGCCAAGATCTGGGAGGGACCATATATTTT.